These T cell receptor beta chains were read from a single sample in a study of blood T cell repertoires in COVID-19. Libraries were prepared by immunoSEQ multiplex PCR; TCRdb keeps only in-frame clonotypes and omits some of them. The sample contains some 65,000 clones, 65% to 80% of which appear only once. Material: peripheral blood. All receptors come from a woman between 70 and 85 years old with acute or convalescent COVID-19. Each CDR3 is given with its conserved first and last residue.

TRBJ1-1 | TRBV29-1 | CSGHRGRNTEAFF
TRBJ2-2 | TRBV7-3 | CASSRVETGELFF
TRBJ1-2 | TRBV4-3 | CASSQGTGAGYTF
TRBJ2-2 | TRBV6-7 | CASSFRQDHTGELFF
TRBJ1-2 | TRBV28 | CASSDSYTGYTF
TRBJ2-1 | TRBV9 | CASSVRSFVPYNEQFF
TRBJ1-6 | TRBV4-1 | CASSQWTGESPLHF
TRBJ1-1 | TRBV5-6 | CASSWQSGVATFF
TRBJ2-7 | TRBV28 | CASSLLDRGYKQYF
TRBJ1-5 | TRBV6-5 | CASSPLDRKDEPQHF
TRBJ2-7 | TRBV5-6 | CASSLYQGRSYEQYF
TRBJ2-3 | TRBV2 | CASKGGTTSADTQYF
TRBJ2-1 | TRBV3-1/TRBV3-2 | CASSRTGGSSSYNEQFF
TRBJ1-2 | TRBV6-5 | CASSYGSGTGTIYTF
TRBJ1-5 | TRBV7-9 | CASSLGQPNQPQHF
TRBJ2-5 | TRBV11-3 | CASSSTGTQETQYF
TRBJ1-2 | TRBV18 | CASSPLPAANYGYTF
TRBJ2-1 | TRBV27 | CASIQRGLSYNEQFF
TRBJ1-1 | TRBV19 | CASSWAGGDTEAFF
TRBJ2-5 | TRBV5-6 | CASSPRAGGLGETQYF
TRBJ1-6 | TRBV28 | CASSLGSGGYSPLHF
TRBJ2-3 | TRBV27 | CASSPGLAGLTDTQYF
TRBJ2-7 | TRBV9 | CASSDNRDRTYEQYF
TRBJ1-2 | TRBV28 | CASSSYRERYGYTF
TRBJ2-2 | TRBV5-6 | CASSLRQPGGELFF
TRBJ2-3 | TRBV6-6 | CASTNRADTQYF
TRBJ2-3 | TRBV19 | CASSRGATDTQYF
TRBJ2-3 | TRBV9 | CATDRLGVDTQYF
TRBJ1-5 | TRBV30 | CAGPRRDPLSNQPQHF
TRBJ1-1 | TRBV10-3 | CAINPGLGTEAFF
TRBJ2-3 | TRBV7-6 | CASSLDAGGGRTDTQYF
TRBJ1-2 | TRBV10-3 | CAISDLGTFELYGYTF
TRBJ1-3 | TRBV4-2 | CASSQSYRETGNTIYF
TRBJ2-1 | TRBV7-9 | CASSLVGGKTSNEQFF
TRBJ2-1 | TRBV11-3 | CASRATGGSYNEQFF
TRBJ2-4 | TRBV9 | CASSDRTGETNIQYF